This entry lists 23 T cell receptor beta chains sequenced from one sample in a study of tumor-infiltrating lymphocytes in primary liver carcinoma. Starting material of around 460 ng total RNA yielded TCR beta cDNA via a constant-region primer. Slightly modified ARM-PCR served as the procedure for the TCR beta libraries. These libraries came from three rounds of nested multiplex PCR. The first two PCR rounds used TRBV1-TRBV30 primers with a Cbeta primer, about 9 cycles each. TCRdb recomputed calls from the multiplex PCR reads with MiXCR, one row per CDR3 protein. The sample shows some 180,000 distinct CDR3 sequences, over 45% of them seen only once. The researchers obtained blood RNA from unsorted whole blood and also extracted germline DNA. The sequencing input was peripheral blood. All receptors come from a man aged 35 to 55 with primary liver carcinoma and hepatitis B virus infection.

For this clonotype: This could be a read error, since a much larger clone is one nucleotide away. The V and J genes are TRBV11-3 and TRBJ1-5, with D perhaps TRBD1 (6 bases). Trimming took off 2 bases at V and 6 bases at J, with 29 bases between the two ends. Germline CDR1 SGHNT, CDR2 YENEEA. The CDR3 length is 20 residues. The DNA for the CDR3 is TGTGCCAGCAGCTTATTGCTTACCTATTACTACACAGGGAGGTTTCAGCCCCAGCATTTT. Translating gives CASSLLLTYYYTGRFQPQHF.

J is TRBJ2-5 and V is TRBV24-1; D unclear. V lost 7 bases to trimming and J lost 4 bases, with 12 bases between them. Germline loops: CDR1 KGHDR, CDR2 SFDVKD. This CDR3 contains 13 residues. The CDR3 DNA sequence: TGTGCCACCAGCAACGACCCTTTAGAGACCCAGTACTTC. Translated, it gives CATSNDPLETQYF.

A word on this clonotype: A much larger clone differs by one base, so this may be a read error. The J gene is TRBJ2-1, the V gene TRBV11-2; D not resolved. Trimming removed 1 base at V and 3 bases at J, with 10 bases between. The CDR3 is 15 residues long. The V gene's germline CDR1 is SGHAT and CDR2 FQNNGV. CDR3 amino acids: CASSLVANFYNEQFF. CDR3 bases: TGTGCCAGCAGCTTAGTCGCCAATTTCTACAATGAGCAGTTCTTC.

At least ten counts were recorded for this clonotype. DNA for the CDR3: TGTGCCAGCAGCACAGGGGAAGGAAACACCATATATTTT. Translating gives CASSTGEGNTIYF. This chain connects TRBV11-2 to TRBJ1-3, with TRBD1 identical over 7 bases. V dropped 5 bases and J dropped 4; count of bases not matched to a gene: 2. The CDR3 has 13 residues. Germline assignment: CDR1 SGHAT and CDR2 FQNNGV.

This clonotype was counted only a few times. The rearrangement links TRBV4-1 to TRBJ2-7; TRBD1 is a possible D gene (5 bases). The CDR3 has 17 amino acids. Trimming left V 4 bases short and J 0 bases short, with 19 bases between. Germline loops: CDR1 MGHRA, CDR2 YSYEKL. The chain's CDR3 is CASSRTVQATSSYEQYF. For the CDR3, the DNA is TGCGCCAGCAGCCGAACCGTACAGGCTACCAGCTCCTACGAGCAGTACTTC.

As regards this clonotype: One end of the junction varies from germline; a read error may be responsible. This rearrangement joins TRBV29-1 to TRBJ2-1, with D perhaps TRBD2 (5 bases). The CDR3 spans 17 residues. CDR1 is SQVTM and CDR2 is ANQGSEA in the germline V gene. CDR3 residues: CSVGRASRRVSYNEQLF. The CDR3 coding sequence is TGCAGCGTTGGTCGGGCTAGCAGGCGTGTCTCCTACAATGAGCAGCTCTTC.

There are a few counts of this clonotype. This sequence joins TRBV7-9 and TRBJ2-1, with 11 positions matching TRBD2. This CDR3 has 17 residues. Germline loops: CDR1 SEHNR, CDR2 FQNEAQ (reference sequence). Trimming at V came to 4 bases and at J to 2 bases, leaving 7 bases not matched to a gene. CDR3 amino acids: CASSSRLAGGTYNEQFF. CDR3 sequence (DNA): TGTGCCAGCAGCTCCAGATTAGCGGGAGGGACCTACAATGAGCAGTTCTTC. Full variable domain (remainder filled in from reference TRBV7-9 and TRBJ2-1): DTGVSQNPRHKITKRGQNVTFRCDPISEHNRLYWYRQTLGQGPEFLTYFQNEAQLEKSRLLSDRFSAERPKGSFSTLEIQRTEQGDSAMYLCASSSRLAGGTYNEQFFGPGTRLTVL.

V usage is TRBV4-1 and J usage is TRBJ1-1; 7 nucleotides line up with TRBD1. The CDR3 spans 17 residues. Germline values: CDR1 MGHRA, CDR2 YSYEKL. Trimming at V came to 1 base and at J to 4 bases, leaving 12 bases not matched to a gene. The CDR3 DNA follows: TGCGCCAGCAGCCAAGGGAGGGGTGACAGGGAATTCACTGAAGCTTTCTTT. Amino acid sequence: CASSQGRGDREFTEAFF.

This CDR3 is CASSEVVWVNSPLHF. CDR3 nucleotide sequence: TGTGCCAGCAGTGAAGTTGTCTGGGTAAATTCACCCCTCCACTTT. The genes are TRBV6-1 and TRBJ1-6; D is ambiguous. V shed 1 base and J shed 7 bases, with 11 bases lying between them. CDR1 is MNHNS, CDR2 SASEGT, per germline. This CDR3 is 15 amino acids long.

As concerns this clonotype: The junction departs from the called germline gene at one end, perhaps through a read error. The chain joins TRBV29-1 to TRBJ2-7; D may be TRBD1 (5 bases). The CDR3 runs to 11 residues. CDR1 and CDR2 from the germline V gene are SQVTM and ANQGSEA. The CDR3 sequence is CCVRKGYEQYF. The CDR3 DNA is TGCTGCGTTAGAAAGGGGTACGAGCAGTACTTC.

Concerning this clonotype: As the CDR3 is not closed by the conserved phenylalanine or tryptophan, this likely results from a read error. The chain joins TRBV11-2 to TRBJ1-2; D is uncertain. The V and J ends lost 2 bases and 7 bases respectively, with 11 bases between them. The CDR3 covers 13 residues. In germline, CDR1 is SGHAT, CDR2 FQNNGV. In DNA, the CDR3 is TGTGCCAGCAGCTTAAGTCACGGGGTTGGCTACACCATC. Its translation: CASSLSHGVGYTI.

For this clonotype: A much larger clone sits a single nucleotide away, making a read error possible. This chain uses TRBV29-1 with TRBJ1-1, with D perhaps matching TRBD1 (6 bases). The CDR3 is 11 residues long. Germline CDR1 is SQVTM and CDR2 is ANQGSEA. This CDR3 reads CGVEEEGGAFF. The CDR3 region has the DNA TGCGGCGTTGAAGAAGAGGGGGGAGCTTTCTTT.

This chain joins TRBV6-1 and TRBJ1-2, with 9 nucleotides matching TRBD1. This CDR3 comprises 13 residues. Per the germline V gene, CDR1 is MNHNS and CDR2 is SASEGT. The trim removed 3 bases at V and 5 bases at J, leaving 1 base unmatched. CDR3 in amino acids: CASSEDRGYGYTF. As DNA, the CDR3 is TGTGCCAGCAGTGAGGACAGGGGATATGGCTACACCTTC.

Comments on this clonotype: This may stem from a read error, because a much larger clone lies one nucleotide away. The rearrangement joins TRBV29-1 to TRBJ2-5; D is perhaps TRBD2 (5 bases). Germline CDR1 SQVTM, CDR2 ANQGSEA. The CDR3 is 12 amino acids. Deletions cut 4 bases from V and 3 bases from J, with 9 bases between. CDR3 sequence reads: CSVGRGKETQYF. In DNA, the CDR3 is TGCAGCGTTGGGAGAGGGAAAGAGACCCAGTACTTC.

The V and J genes are TRBV4-2 and TRBJ2-3; TRBD2 might be the D (7 bases). CDR3 length: 17 amino acids. Per the germline V gene, CDR1 is LGHNA and CDR2 is YNFKEQ. V lost 6 bases to trimming and J lost 1 base, with 20 bases between them. CDR3 nucleotides: TGTGCCAGCAGTCGAGGACCCGGAGGGGGGGGCACAGATACGCAGTATTTT. It yields the protein CASSRGPGGGGTDTQYF.

This clonotype has ten or more counts. The chain links TRBV29-1 to TRBJ2-5; TRBD2 aligns across 7 bases. With V trimmed by 7 bases and J by 2 bases, 13 bases remained unmatched. CDR1 and CDR2 (germline): SQVTM, ANQGSEA. This CDR3 spans 15 amino acids. The DNA for the CDR3 is TGCAGCGCCCCTTCGCGGGGGACCATACAAGAGACCCAGTACTTC. This gives the protein CSAPSRGTIQETQYF.

This clonotype was seen a few times. Germline is not matched at one junction end, which may reflect a read error. This rearrangement joins TRBV30 to TRBJ2-7, with TRBD1 matching 10 bases. Germline V gene data show CDR1 as GTSNPN and CDR2 as SVGIG (reference sequence). The CDR3 covers 16 residues. CDR3 coding DNA: TGTGCCTGGAGTGCTAGACGGGACAGGGGAAGGTACGAGCAGTATTTC. Amino acid sequence: CAWSARRDRGRYEQYF.

In its sample, this clonotype was seen a few times. The rearrangement links TRBV4-1 to TRBJ2-3; D gene uncertain. The length of the CDR3 is 18 residues. Germline V gives CDR1 MGHRA, CDR2 YSYEKL. V was clipped by 0 bases and J by 2 bases, with 18 bases between them. CDR3 sequence: CASSQDPRPLAHTDTQYF. Here the CDR3 DNA reads TGCGCCAGCAGCCAAGATCCGAGGCCTTTAGCCCACACAGATACGCAGTATTTT.

On this clonotype itself: Its ends do not fully match the called genes, so a read error is possible. The genes are TRBV4-2 and TRBJ2-5; 9 bases line up with TRBD1. The CDR3 length is 17 residues. The germline V gene has CDR1 LGHNA and CDR2 YNFKEQ. The CDR3 region is CASSQVGGTGIQETQYF. The CDR3 DNA is TGCGCCAGCAGCCAAGTAGGAGGGACAGGGATTCAAGAGACCCAGTACTTC.

This clonotype was observed a few times. A much larger clone sits a single nucleotide away, making a read error possible. The V and J genes are TRBV6-6 and TRBJ2-2; D call uncertain. The CDR3 is 15 residues long. Trimming stripped 2 bases from V and 7 bases from J, with 14 bases between. Germline-derived CDR1 and CDR2 are MNHNY and SVGAGI (reference sequence). CDR3 residues: CASSYVGVGSGELFF. CDR3 nucleotide sequence: TGTGCCAGCAGTTACGTAGGAGTGGGAAGCGGGGAGCTGTTTTTT.

A note on this clonotype: Lacking the conserved final phenylalanine or tryptophan, this CDR3 likely reflects a read error. Because the CDR3's place on the DNA is in doubt, the DNA is left out and the CDR3 is given as listed by TCRdb. The rearrangement joins TRBV12-5 to TRBJ2-7. The CDR3 is 10 residues long, ends included. From germline, CDR1 is LGHNT and CDR2 FRNRAP. Here the CDR3 reads CVSGLLRYIS.

This clonotype appeared many times. The chain is built from TRBV11-2 and TRBJ2-7; D gene ambiguous. The V end lost 5 bases, the J end lost 2 bases, and 16 bases lay between the germline ends. The CDR3 spans 15 residues. The germline gives CDR1 SGHAT, CDR2 FQNNGV. In DNA, the CDR3 is TGTGCCAGCAGCATGTGGAGTAGGCAAGCCTACGAGCAGTACTTC. This encodes CASSMWSRQAYEQYF.

J is TRBJ2-1 and V is TRBV7-9, with a weak D call TRBD1 (5 bases). V dropped 5 bases and J dropped 8 bases, with 22 bases sitting between them. Germline V gene sequence: CDR1 SEHNR, CDR2 FQNEAQ (reference sequence). CDR3 length: 16 amino acids. Here the CDR3 reads CASSPNMAVLGDEQFF. CDR3 sequence (DNA): TGTGCCAGCAGCCCCAACATGGCGGTCCTAGGGGATGAGCAGTTCTTC.